These T cell receptor beta chains were read from a single sample in a study of control samples from healthy donors and cancer patients. The table came from immunoSEQ multiplex PCR; TCRdb's copy has only in-frame clones and leaves some out. The data show around 120,000 clones, with more than 80% seen just once and 1.1% held by the top ten. Sequencing input: PBMCs. These receptors originate from a woman aged 45-60 years with colorectal cancer. Both conserved end residues are part of each CDR3. D genes are given only for firm matches. Only part of the rows carry a size: once, few, many, or a class if the clone is expanded.

d_call: TRBD2
v_call: TRBV10-2
j_call: TRBJ2-7
clone_size: .
cdr3_aa: CASSHRGAVLAGLRYEQYF
cdr3_nt: TGCGCCAGCAGTCACAGGGGGGCAGTACTAGCGGGACTCCGCTACGAGCAGTACTTC

d_call: .
v_call: TRBV10-2
j_call: TRBJ1-3
clone_size: .
cdr3_aa: CASSLDLNTIYF
cdr3_nt: TGCGCCAGCAGTTTAGATCTTAACACCATATATTTT

d_call: TRBD2
v_call: TRBV3-1/TRBV3-2
j_call: TRBJ2-1
clone_size: few
cdr3_aa: CASSFQVLAAYNEQFF
cdr3_nt: TGTGCCAGCAGCTTCCAAGTACTAGCGGCCTACAATGAGCAGTTCTTC

d_call: .
v_call: TRBV19
j_call: TRBJ1-5
clone_size: .
cdr3_aa: CASTYVVGTNQPQHF
cdr3_nt: TGTGCCAGCACCTACGTAGTAGGCACAAATCAGCCCCAGCATTTT

d_call: TRBD2
v_call: TRBV2
j_call: TRBJ2-7
clone_size: .
cdr3_aa: CASRGTSGRPSYEQYF
cdr3_nt: TGTGCCAGCCGGGGGACTAGCGGGAGGCCATCCTACGAGCAGTACTTC

d_call: TRBD2
v_call: TRBV9
j_call: TRBJ2-1
clone_size: .
cdr3_aa: CASSDSLAAPVHEQFF
cdr3_nt: TGTGCCAGCAGCGACTCGCTAGCGGCCCCGGTGCATGAGCAGTTCTTC

d_call: .
v_call: TRBV2
j_call: TRBJ1-3
clone_size: once
cdr3_aa: CASSESSGPDHF
cdr3_nt: TGTGCCAGCAGTGAAAGTTCGGGCCCCGACCATTTT

d_call: .
v_call: TRBV28
j_call: TRBJ2-1
clone_size: .
cdr3_aa: CASSLATWRPPEQFF
cdr3_nt: TGTGCCAGCAGTTTAGCTACCTGGCGACCGCCTGAGCAGTTCTTC

d_call: .
v_call: TRBV7-2
j_call: TRBJ1-1
clone_size: .
cdr3_aa: CASSPTTGYTEAFF
cdr3_nt: TGTGCCAGCAGCCCGACGACAGGTTACACTGAAGCTTTCTTT

d_call: .
v_call: TRBV27
j_call: TRBJ2-1
clone_size: .
cdr3_aa: CASSLSWDNNEQFF
cdr3_nt: TGTGCCAGCAGTTTATCCTGGGACAACAATGAGCAGTTCTTC

d_call: .
v_call: TRBV5-5
j_call: TRBJ1-1
clone_size: .
cdr3_aa: CASSLQHGNTEAFF
cdr3_nt: TGTGCCAGCAGCTTGCAACACGGGAACACTGAAGCTTTCTTT

d_call: .
v_call: TRBV9
j_call: TRBJ1-2
clone_size: .
cdr3_aa: CASSVAPQNGGYTF
cdr3_nt: TGTGCCAGCAGCGTAGCTCCTCAGAACGGCGGCTACACCTTC

d_call: TRBD2
v_call: TRBV4-1
j_call: TRBJ2-1
clone_size: .
cdr3_aa: CASSHPSGSGERSYNEQFF
cdr3_nt: TGCGCCAGCAGCCACCCCTCAGGTAGCGGGGAGAGGTCCTACAATGAGCAGTTCTTC

d_call: .
v_call: TRBV12-5
j_call: TRBJ1-2
clone_size: .
cdr3_aa: CASGFLRDGELINYGYTF
cdr3_nt: TGTGCTAGTGGTTTCCTACGGGACGGCGAGTTAATTAACTATGGCTACACCTTC

d_call: .
v_call: TRBV15
j_call: TRBJ2-1
clone_size: .
cdr3_aa: CATRDRSYNEQFF
cdr3_nt: TGTGCCACCAGGGACCGCTCCTACAATGAGCAGTTCTTC

d_call: TRBD1
v_call: TRBV2
j_call: TRBJ1-2
clone_size: .
cdr3_aa: CASSEGQGGVYGYTF
cdr3_nt: TGTGCCAGCAGTGAAGGACAGGGGGGCGTCTATGGCTACACCTTC

d_call: .
v_call: TRBV27
j_call: TRBJ1-1
clone_size: .
cdr3_aa: CASSLSAGGLAEAFF
cdr3_nt: TGTGCCAGCAGTTTATCGGCCGGGGGGCTGGCTGAAGCTTTCTTT

d_call: TRBD2
v_call: TRBV27
j_call: TRBJ2-2
clone_size: .
cdr3_aa: CASSSSGRAPTGELFF
cdr3_nt: TGTGCCAGCAGTTCGAGCGGGAGAGCCCCCACCGGGGAGCTGTTTTTT

d_call: .
v_call: TRBV2
j_call: TRBJ1-4
clone_size: .
cdr3_aa: CASNQGLGTNEKLFF
cdr3_nt: TGTGCCAGCAACCAGGGCCTAGGCACTAATGAAAAACTGTTTTTT

d_call: .
v_call: TRBV5-1
j_call: TRBJ2-2
clone_size: .
cdr3_aa: CASTLWAQSSNTGELFF
cdr3_nt: TGCGCCAGCACCCTCTGGGCCCAGTCCTCGAACACCGGGGAGCTGTTTTTT

d_call: TRBD2
v_call: TRBV6-2/TRBV6-3
j_call: TRBJ2-2
clone_size: .
cdr3_aa: CASSLFGLDIGELFF
cdr3_nt: TGTGCCAGCAGTTTATTTGGACTAGACATCGGGGAGCTGTTTTTT

d_call: TRBD2
v_call: TRBV18
j_call: TRBJ2-1
clone_size: once
cdr3_aa: CASSPPGTSGRASEQFF
cdr3_nt: TGTGCCAGCTCACCACCCGGAACTAGCGGGAGGGCCAGTGAGCAGTTCTTC